This T cell receptor beta chain derives from a study of cytomegalovirus exposure and HLA in healthy donors (dated by TCRdb to about 2017). For the study in its entirety: An earlier analysis of several hundred of the donors reported 276 Gb of sequence data and roughly 100 million unique TCR beta sequences from some 180 million T cells. Among some 400 genotyped donors of the cohort, an average of approximately 220,000 unique TCR beta nucleotide sequences was sequenced per donor, of which about 18% were non-productive. An early release covering roughly 640 HLA-typed donors comprised about 300 gigabases of sequencing data and tens of millions of unique TCR sequences. The study profiled the T cell repertoires of 666 subjects by immunosequencing and related them to cytomegalovirus serostatus. Every discovery cohort repertoire had been produced on one sequencing platform. An earlier analysis of approximately 500 of the donors applied high-throughput TCR beta sequencing to assess whether each TCR beta V gene segment acted as functional or pseudogenic. High-throughput TCR immunosequencing, statistical association of individual TCRs with disease status, and machine learning were combined to predict cytomegalovirus infection status. Genome-wide SNP genotypes for about three fifths of the roughly 670 donors were used in a later genetic analysis, which treated that subset as a discovery cohort. The later analysis used no new phenotypic data to find candidate immune exposures, relying instead on TCR beta sequences and their occurrence across donors. The genetic ancestry cluster associated with self-reported Caucasian donors included roughly four fifths of the roughly 410 genotyped donors. The number of typed donors differed by locus: roughly 620-630 for A, B, C, DRB1 and DQB1; 500 to 550 for DQA1; over 600 for DPA1; and 450 to 480 for DPB1. In a later analysis, previously published TCR beta repertoires from several hundred donors were re-analyzed and high-resolution HLA genotyping was added so that TCR occurrence patterns could be studied. About five DR-DQ haplotypes were treated as single units for association and clustering because of strong linkage in the cohort. The study aimed to test whether cataloging public T cell receptors could reveal signatures of past pathogen exposure. A separate validation cohort of over a hundred different subjects was used in addition to the 666-subject first cohort. Donor age, sex, ethnicity and CMV serostatus were collected together with the repertoire data. Both class I and class II loci were covered by HLA typing, at four-digit resolution.

V ends up 6 bases short and J 9 bases short, with an unmatched junction base count of 2. The CDR3 covers 11 residues, taking in both the cysteine and the phenylalanine. Only the CDR3 DNA stays, 33 bases, in frame from base 1. Taken from the germline V gene, the CDR1 and CDR2 loops are SQVTM and ANQGSEA. The paper's findings and limits, for the study overall: A further reported finding was that TCR beta sequences accurately predicted the HLA-A and HLA-B alleles for most subjects in the first cohort. A later analysis found that HLA-associated TCR beta chains were more clonally expanded and had lower generation probabilities than equally common non-associated chains. Because counts were too low, roughly 16 rarely observed V segments, including chromosome 9 orphons, were left out of the earlier analysis of roughly 600 of the donors. Specific HLA alleles were associated with 16,951 TCR beta sequences at a false discovery rate of 0.05 in a later analysis. Most CMV-associated TCR beta chains appeared to be HLA-restricted in a later analysis, and the HLA associations seemed to be driven largely by CMV exposure. Assigning TCR associations to individual alleles was difficult when HLA alleles, especially DR and DQ, strongly co-occurred. In a later genetic analysis, fewer N-insertions in productive TCRs were reported among donors in an Asian-associated ancestry cluster than the approximately 670-donor mean. In a later analysis, TCR association rates were found to vary across HLA loci, with the most associated TCRs seen for DRB1 alleles and the fewest for HLA-C alleles. Sequencing depth was assumed to be roughly uniform across donors in the presence/absence analyses, though that assumption may not hold. According to the authors, the approach could potentially be generalized to other disease states and immunological phenotypes. A total of fewer than 200 TCR beta chains were listed by the study as associated with cytomegalovirus. The classifier was reported to diagnose cytomegalovirus status with high specificity and sensitivity in both the original and validation cohorts. An earlier analysis of approximately 540 of the donors showed that most TCR beta V segments appeared in productive rearrangements either about 87% or about 30% of the time, which broadly matched IMGT annotations. The sequencing pipeline was judged likely to have produced a cluster of highly shared sequence variants as a technical artifact. V-gene and J-gene trimming of TCR beta chains was associated with a missense DCLRE1C variant in a later genetic analysis, and the association was replicated in an independent cohort. Three of the identified cytomegalovirus-associated TCR beta chains were confirmed in vitro to be specific for cytomegalovirus antigens. Linkage disequilibrium might explain the correlated functional status among segregating V segments, but an unknown experimental factor could not be excluded. For the cohort, immune exposure information was limited to CMV serostatus. The 87-base-pair reads could not distinguish some IMGT-functional V segments, including TRBV6-2 and TRBV6-3, so those segments were excluded. Across donors, most TCR sequences were observed very rarely, whereas some public TCRs were present in many individuals. In this cohort, only TCR beta chains were sequenced, and detectable features were limited by the absence of alpha or paired-chain data. Because HLA typing was unavailable for some donors at each locus, only the typed subset was used in association tests. Several of the top co-occurrence clusters appeared to be linked to parvovirus B19, influenza, CMV and Epstein-Barr virus, according to a later analysis.

The library relied on the immunoSEQ multiplex PCR assay. For the multiplex PCR, a mixture combining 60 forward primers for TCR Vbeta segments and 13 reverse primers for TCR Jbeta segments was used. The CDR3 region of rearranged TCR beta genes was amplified from genomic DNA with a multiplex PCR assay. On the Illumina HiSeq System, the amplified TCR beta libraries were sequenced as 87-base-pair reads. The original pipeline was this. In a later analysis, tens of millions of unique TCR beta chains were counted across the 650 to 750 repertoires, and around 11 million of these chains were shared by at least two donors. A nearest-neighbor algorithm error-corrected the raw reads and collapsed the reads into unique sequences, merging closely related sequences to remove PCR and sequencing errors. Alignment of CDR3 sequences to IMGT reference sequences was used to assign V, D and J gene segments. For a sequence to be retained, a match of at least six nucleotides was required to both a V gene segment and a J gene segment. A rearrangement was called productive if the CDR3 had no stop codons and remained in frame with V and J, and every other rearrangement was called non-productive. CDR3 was defined according to IMGT convention as the region running from the second conserved V-encoded cysteine to the conserved J-encoded phenylalanine. The earlier analysis of some 550 of the donors excluded any sequence lacking an unambiguous match to a single V gene segment. An earlier analysis of fewer than 650 of the donors classified V segments as functional when productive rearrangements were above 56.7% and as segregating when the standard deviation between donors was above 5%. To diagnose cytomegalovirus status from the catalog of TCR beta chain sequences, a statistical classification framework was built. V and J gene assignment, in a later analysis, came from comparing TCR nucleotide sequences with IMGT/GENE-DB human TR gene sequences. A later analysis assigned CDR3 sequences and most-parsimonious VDJ recombination scenarios with the TCRdist pipeline. In a later analysis, each TCR beta chain was defined by its CDR3 amino acid sequence together with its V-gene family, and reads lacking a unique V-gene family were excluded. To address suspected cross-contamination and a sequencing artifact, a later analysis removed approximately 590 highly shared, low-generation-probability nucleotide sequences. For each public chain, a later analysis derived a clonal expansion index from normalized ranks of inferred template counts within each repertoire. In a later analysis, generation probabilities were computed with a VDJ recombination model fitted to out-of-frame rearrangements, and the resulting probabilities were checked against IGoR. In a later analysis, hypergeometric tests were used to score TCR-TCR, TCR-HLA and TCR-CMV co-occurrence, with a repertoire-size bias correction applied to TCR pairs. To estimate false discovery rates, a later analysis permuted the HLA or CMV assignments 20 times. A later analysis grouped co-occurring TCRs with DBSCAN, adding TCRdist sequence similarity when clustering within HLA-allele-positive subsets. Repertoires with fewer than 30,000 or more than 120,000 public chains, plus five repertoires with anomalous nucleotide sharing, were excluded from co-occurrence clustering. Drawn from immuneACCESS, this table holds only the in-frame rearrangements with V and J called that TCRdb kept. Clones are partly lost; checked studies trace under half to an unresolved V gene and leave the rest unexplained. V and J calls plus clone size are reproduced from that table; the DNA served to infer D and trimming. This sample lists about 110,000 clones; more than 60% were detected once. The ten most abundant clones make up around 4.2% of the sample.

The cohort consisted of 650 to 700 healthy bone marrow donors. At the time of sampling, all cohort members were nominally healthy, though unrecorded immune exposures were likely present. The donor tested CMV seronegative, placing the donor among the 300 to 450 seronegative members of the cohort. A peripheral blood sample was provided by each donor, and peripheral blood mononuclear cells were used for TCR beta sequencing. The Qiagen DNeasy Blood Extraction Kit was used to extract genomic DNA from the blood cell samples. Of note for this clone: Its antigen remains unidentified. No much larger clonotype is one base removed from it; base qualities were not supplied.

Material: PBMCs. This TCR was recovered from a woman aged 40 to 50 in good health and CMV-seronegative. The rearranged chain carries TRBV29-1 and TRBJ2-4; the central 10 bases match TRBD1. The CDR3 reads CSVRTGGIQYF. The DNA sequence is given as TGCAGCGTCAGGACAGGGGGCATTCAGTACTTC.